The 6 T cell receptor beta chains below were found in one sample sequenced in a study of monozygotic twins with cystic fibrosis. The assay was immunoSEQ multiplex PCR, and TCRdb's table has in-frame clones only and misses some. The repertoire consists of over 30,000 clones, with around nine tenths occurring once and the leading ten covering 0.15% to 0.2%. Sequencing was carried out using blood. These receptors were collected from a boy between 2 and 10 years old with cystic fibrosis.

V is TRBV4-1 and J is TRBJ2-7; TRBD2 matches 11 bases. J was trimmed by 6 bases and V by 1 base; bases with no gene match: 8. The CDR3 runs 16 residues. The germline gives CDR1 MGHRA, CDR2 YSYEKL. CDR3 sequence reads: CASSQGLAGGRSEQYF. The DNA of the CDR3 is TGCGCCAGCAGCCAAGGCTTAGCGGGGGGGCGTTCCGAGCAGTACTTC.

The J gene is TRBJ2-1, the V gene TRBV19, with 10 bases that match TRBD1. The trim removed 3 bases at V and 4 bases at J, leaving 3 bases unmatched. CDR3 length equals 15 residues. Germline CDR1 and CDR2: LNHDA and SQIVND (reference sequence). CDR3 nucleotides: TGTGCCAGTAGTATCGGACAGGGGGTTTACAATGAGCAGTTCTTC. Protein: CASSIGQGVYNEQFF.

The rearrangement joins TRBV19 to TRBJ1-1; TRBD1 is a possible D gene (6 bases). Germline assignment: CDR1 LNHDA and CDR2 SQIVND (reference sequence). V dropped 2 bases and J dropped 1 base, with 8 bases sitting between them. This CDR3 comprises 14 residues. CDR3 region: CASSIIGGNTEAFF. DNA of the CDR3: TGTGCCAGTAGTATAATAGGGGGGAACACTGAAGCTTTCTTT.

The chain has TRBV2 and TRBJ2-1, with TRBD2 identical over 7 bases. After removal of 0 bases from V and 5 bases from J, the junction contained 1 base not matched to a gene. CDR3 length: 14 residues. CDR1 and CDR2 from the germline V gene are SNHLY and FYNNEI. The CDR3 nucleotides are TGTGCCAGCAGTGAAGCTCGGGGGGACAATGAGCAGTTCTTC. Translation: CASSEARGDNEQFF.

The chain joins TRBV4-2 to TRBJ2-7; D is unresolved. The germline V gene has CDR1 LGHNA and CDR2 YNFKEQ. The CDR3 runs 14 residues. The V and J ends lost 1 base and 2 bases respectively, with 9 bases between them. The CDR3 nucleotides are TGTGCCAGCAGCCAAGTGTCGAGACCCTACGAGCAGTACTTC. Translated, it gives CASSQVSRPYEQYF.

This chain joins TRBV11-2 and TRBJ2-6; D remains ambiguous. The CDR3 runs 14 residues. From germline, CDR1 is SGHAT and CDR2 FQNNGV. The germline V and J ends were trimmed by 2 bases and 0 bases, with 2 bases remaining between them. CDR3 residues: CASSLISGANVLTF. The DNA of the CDR3 is TGTGCCAGCAGCTTAATCTCTGGGGCCAACGTCCTGACTTTC.